The 3 T cell receptor beta chains below come from one sample, sequenced in a study of OX40 agonist ivuxolimab in advanced cancers. Sequencing used immunoSEQ multiplex PCR; TCRdb keeps in-frame clones, though not all of them. This sample has over 90,000 clones, with around 89% found just once. The material sequenced was CD4+ or CD8+ T cells sorted from blood, taken in a trial of the OX40 agonist ivuxolimab. These receptors were obtained from an adult with an advanced solid tumor such as melanoma, head and neck, liver or kidney cancer.

V and J are TRBV19 and TRBJ1-2; perhaps TRBD1 as D (5 bases). This CDR3 has 11 residues. Germline CDR1 reads LNHDA; CDR2 reads SQIVND (reference sequence). Trimming removed 9 bases at V and 4 bases at J, with 9 bases between. The chain's CDR3 is CARGESYGYTF. As DNA, the CDR3 is TGTGCCAGGGGGGAGTCCTATGGCTACACCTTC. Full variable domain (rest looked up from reference TRBV19 and TRBJ1-2): DGGITQSPKYLFRKEGQNVTLSCEQNLNHDAMYWYRQDPGQGLRLIYYSQIVNDFQKGDIAEGYSVSREKKESFPLTVTSAQKNPTAFYLCARGESYGYTFGSGTRLTVV.

The chain couples TRBV18 to TRBJ2-3; D uncertain. The germline V gene has CDR1 KGHSH and CDR2 LQKENI. There are 13 residues in the CDR3. Trimming took off 5 bases at V and 2 bases at J, with 8 bases between the two ends. The CDR3, as DNA: TGTGCCAGCTCAATAGATCCCACAGATACGCAGTATTTT. Amino acid sequence: CASSIDPTDTQYF.

The genes are TRBV7-3 and TRBJ2-7, with D unresolved. This CDR3 has 13 amino acids. Trimming shortened V by 5 bases and J by 6 bases, and 14 bases separated the two germline ends. CDR1 is SGHTA and CDR2 is FQGTGA in the germline V gene. The CDR3 here is CASSPSLIGEQYF. CDR3 coding DNA: TGTGCCAGCAGCCCTTCTCTAATCGGCGAGCAGTACTTC.